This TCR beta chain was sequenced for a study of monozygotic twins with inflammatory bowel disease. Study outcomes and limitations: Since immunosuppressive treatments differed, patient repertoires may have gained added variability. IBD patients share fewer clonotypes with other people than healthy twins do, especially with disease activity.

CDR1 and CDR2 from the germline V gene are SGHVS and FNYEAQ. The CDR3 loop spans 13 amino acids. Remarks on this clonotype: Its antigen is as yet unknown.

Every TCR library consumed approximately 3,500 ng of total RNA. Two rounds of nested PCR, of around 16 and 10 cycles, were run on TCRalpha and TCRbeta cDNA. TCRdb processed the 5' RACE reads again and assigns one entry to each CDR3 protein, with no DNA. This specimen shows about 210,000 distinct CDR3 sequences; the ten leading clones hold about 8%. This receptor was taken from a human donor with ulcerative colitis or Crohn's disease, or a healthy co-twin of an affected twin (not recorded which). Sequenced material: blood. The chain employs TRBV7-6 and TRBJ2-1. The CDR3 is CASSLRHYNEQFF. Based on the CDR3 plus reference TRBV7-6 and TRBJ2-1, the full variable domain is GAGVSQSPRYKVTKRGQDVALRCDPISGHVSLYWYRQALGQGPEFLTYFNYEAQQDKSGLPNDRFSAERPEGSISTLTIQRTEQRDSAMYRCASSLRHYNEQFFGPGTRLTVL.